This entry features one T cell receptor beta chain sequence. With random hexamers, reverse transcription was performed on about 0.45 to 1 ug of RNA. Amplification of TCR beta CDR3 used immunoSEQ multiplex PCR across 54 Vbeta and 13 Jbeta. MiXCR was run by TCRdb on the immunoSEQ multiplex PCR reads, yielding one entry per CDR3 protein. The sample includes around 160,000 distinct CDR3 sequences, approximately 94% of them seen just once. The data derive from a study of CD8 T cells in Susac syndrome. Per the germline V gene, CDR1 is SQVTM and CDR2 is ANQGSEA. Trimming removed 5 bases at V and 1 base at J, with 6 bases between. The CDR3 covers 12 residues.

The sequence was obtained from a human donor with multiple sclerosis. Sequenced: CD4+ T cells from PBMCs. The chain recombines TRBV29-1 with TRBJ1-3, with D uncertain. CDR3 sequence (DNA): TGCAGCGTTTCAGTATCTGGAAACACCATATATTTT. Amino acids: CSVSVSGNTIYF.